The T cell receptor beta chain described here comes from a study of identical twins. General study results and limits: Less excess twin sharing appeared in beta out-of-frame sequences.

This clonotype was seen more than once but under ten times. Its antigen is unidentified. In TCRdb, the 5' RACE reads were re-called with MiXCR into one record per CDR3 protein. The sample has roughly 720,000 distinct CDR3 sequences; 15% to 20% are singletons. The data were also submitted as part of a second study, on T cells expressing NK-cell markers.

The sequence was obtained from a young woman in good health. The sequenced sample was PBMCs.

CDR3 region: CASSVDRGRAGELFF. CDR3 bases: TGTGCCAGCAGCGTTGACAGGGGGCGAGCCGGGGAGCTGTTTTTT. The chain couples TRBV7-9 to TRBJ2-2; TRBD1 matches 10 bases. The CDR3 length is 15 residues. The germline V gene encodes CDR1 SEHNR and CDR2 FQNEAQ (reference sequence). Trimming cost V 5 bases and J 6 bases; bases outside gene matches: 6.